What follows is one TCR beta chain and its context. The antigen is undetermined. The data were produced by immunoSEQ multiplex PCR, yet TCRdb's version contains in-frame clones alone and is incomplete. The sample lists 2 million to 3 million clones; approximately 93% were seen once. V was clipped by 5 bases and J by 2 bases; unmatched bases: 5. This CDR3 is 15 amino acids long. The germline CDR1 and CDR2 sequences are LNHDA and SQIVND (reference sequence). This sample was included in a study of shared clonotypes between healthy human individuals. Study-level results: Naive CD4 clonotypes were shared across several donors at about 5%.

The donors, healthy adults who were HIV-negative, had experienced no recent acute infections or vaccinations. The genes are TRBV19 and TRBJ2-5, with TRBD1 matching over 10 bases. This sequence was found in a man aged 18 to 29 in good health. Some clones in this sample may be carry-over from other donors' samples. The sequenced material came from naive CD4+ T cells from PBMCs. The subset is: CD45RA+ positively selected. The CDR3 protein is CASSSRDRGQETQYF. The CDR3 DNA follows: TGTGCCAGTAGTTCCCGGGACAGGGGTCAAGAGACCCAGTACTTC.